This is a list of T cell receptor beta chains from one sample in a study of low-dose radiotherapy and immunotherapy resistance in tumors. TCRdb redid the calling of the reads with MiXCR, one entry per CDR3 protein. This table has about 30,000 distinct CDR3 sequences, approximately 54% appearing once. Specimen: PBMCs, collected after low-dose radiotherapy plus immunotherapy. The receptors derive from a male donor with gallbladder cancer. Each CDR3 is given with its conserved first and last residue. Fields, in order: D gene, V gene, clone size, J gene, CDR3 protein, CDR3 DNA. A D gene is named only where the DNA matches it firmly. Where a row states a size, it is once, few, many or the class of an expanded clone; other rows omit it.

>-|TRBV10-3|few|TRBJ2-7
CAIRTGDYEQYF
TGTGCCATCAGGACAGGAGACTACGAGCAGTACTTC
>-|TRBV10-3|-|TRBJ2-1
CAIEDQIKPQKQFF
TGTGCCATAGAGGACCAAATAAAACCACAGAAGCAGTTCTTC
>TRBD2|TRBV4-3|-|TRBJ2-3
CASSQVTSGGTDTQYF
TGCGCCAGCAGCCAAGTCACTAGCGGGGGGACAGATACGCAGTATTTT
>TRBD1|TRBV9|medium-sized|TRBJ2-7
CASSVRRTGGEQYF
TGTGCCAGCAGCGTCCGTCGGACAGGCGGTGAGCAGTACTTC
>-|TRBV19|-|TRBJ2-5
CASRRTDQETQYF
TGTGCCAGTAGGAGGACAGACCAAGAGACCCAGTACTTC
>-|TRBV12-3/TRBV12-4|many|TRBJ2-3
CASSFLANTDTQYF
TGTGCCAGCAGTTTTCTAGCGAACACAGATACGCAGTATTTT
>TRBD2|TRBV7-2|-|TRBJ2-7
CASSLARWGSGSLRWVEQYF
TGTGCCAGCAGCTTAGCACGGTGGGGTAGCGGGAGTCTCCGGTGGGTCGAGCAGTACTTC
>-|TRBV2|many|TRBJ1-5
CASSERGGPQPQHF
TGTGCCAGCAGTGAAAGGGGGGGGCCTCAGCCCCAGCATTTT
>-|TRBV7-9|-|TRBJ1-5
CASSLSSNQPQHF
TGTGCCAGCAGCTTAAGTAGCAATCAGCCCCAGCATTTT
>-|TRBV4-1|many|TRBJ1-4
CASSPEVTTNEKLFF
TGCGCCAGCAGCCCAGAAGTCACAACTAATGAAAAACTGTTTTTT
>TRBD1|TRBV4-1|-|TRBJ2-5
CASSQDRQGRRETQYF
TGCGCCAGCAGCCAAGATAGACAGGGGCGGCGAGAGACCCAGTACTTC
>TRBD2|TRBV9|many|TRBJ2-5
CASSVGTSVGETQYF
TGTGCCAGCAGCGTAGGGACTAGCGTCGGGGAGACCCAGTACTTC
>-|TRBV24-1|medium-sized|TRBJ2-1
CATSERGAFNNEQFF
TGTGCCACCAGTGAACGCGGGGCCTTTAACAATGAGCAGTTCTTC
>-|TRBV2|-|TRBJ2-2
CASRLAESTDTQYFGPGTGELFF
-
>-|TRBV7-4|-|TRBJ1-4
CASSFRGGGEKLFF
TGTGCCAGCAGTTTCCGGGGGGGAGGTGAAAAACTGTTTTTT
>-|TRBV14|many|TRBJ2-7
CASSQDVGLPYEQYF
TGTGCCAGCAGCCAAGACGTTGGGCTCCCCTACGAGCAGTACTTC
>TRBD1|TRBV3-1|many|TRBJ2-2
CASTPRTGDGGELFF
TGTGCCAGCACGCCGCGGACAGGGGATGGCGGGGAGCTGTTTTTT
>TRBD2|TRBV7-3|many|TRBJ2-3
CASSGGEGRGTDTQYF
TGTGCCAGCAGCGGGGGGGAGGGCCGTGGCACAGATACGCAGTATTTT